This T cell receptor (beta chain) is from a study of beta chain features in type 1 diabetes. The germline V gene has CDR1 MNHNS and CDR2 SASEGT. The CDR3 has 15 residues. V was pared by 4 bases and J by 0 bases, with 10 bases between. Notes on this clone: Its antigen is unidentified.

Study-wide results and caveats: In all four CD4+ subsets, TCRB CDR3 length was significantly, moderately reduced in type 1 diabetes.

Isolated RNA was reverse transcribed in full, so expressed TCRB transcripts were sequenced. Profiled with immunoSEQ multiplex PCR; TCRdb holds only in-frame clones, not every one. The sample holds around 250,000 clones, about 14% seen once. The V gene is TRBV6-1, the J gene TRBJ2-1; tentatively, D is TRBD2 (5 bases). The clonotype was recovered from a man under 40 with type 1 diabetes. The sequenced material came from naive CD4+ T cells from blood. The CDR3 nucleotides read TGTGCCAGCAGTGTGTCGGGGAGCTCCTACAATGAGCAGTTCTTC. It encodes CASSVSGSSYNEQFF.